This T cell receptor beta chain was identified during a study of blood T cell repertoires in COVID-19. Study-level information: Samples of COVID-19 (acute and convalescent) were obtained from the United States, Italy and Spain. Sample material is recorded as cDNA or gDNA derived from T cells, B-cell-depleted T cells, or PBMCs.

Authors' methods: From reference gene primer amplification, estimates of nucleated cell counts were derived. The repertoire was sequenced with immunoSEQ multiplex PCR; TCRdb's copy has only in-frame clones and lacks some. V, J and clone size derive from that table, while D and trimming were established from the DNA sequence. Found here are more than 50,000 clones, 75% to 85% of them singletons; the top ten hold about 18%. Germline assignment: CDR1 LGHDT and CDR2 YNNKEL (reference sequence). Germline trimming cut 4 bases from V and 4 bases from J; bases unmatched to any gene: 6. CDR3 size: 15 residues.

The source of this sequence is a human donor in a cohort sampled during active COVID-19. The J gene is TRBJ2-3, the V gene TRBV3-1 (or the pseudogene TRBV3-2); 9 bases map to TRBD1. Sequencing input: peripheral blood. Here the CDR3 reads CASSPWDRDSDTQYF. In DNA form, the CDR3 reads TGTGCCAGCAGCCCCTGGGACAGGGACTCAGATACGCAGTATTTT.